This T cell receptor beta chain derives from a study of blood T cell repertoires in COVID-19. Study-level information: T cells, B-cell-depleted T cells, or PBMCs supplied cDNA or gDNA.

Method: immunoSEQ multiplex PCR; TCRdb's copy keeps in-frame clones and lacks some. The data hold about 400,000 clones, with 88% observed a single time. This CDR3 region has 14 residues. The ends lost 9 bases at V and 7 bases at J; junction bases unmatched: 6. Germline CDR1 SNHLY, CDR2 FYNNEI. Participants were aged about 18 to 100 years from approximately 25 US areas. Participant reports of clinical history set cohort assignment. The receptor comes from a woman in her thirties or forties with acute COVID-19. The genes are TRBV2 and TRBJ1-6, with TRBD1 matching 10 bases. The source material was PBMCs or T cells enriched from blood (not recorded which). CDR3 amino acids: CASGDRGSNSPLHF. In nucleotides, the CDR3 is TGTGCCAGTGGGGACAGGGGATCCAATTCACCCCTCCACTTT. Combining the CDR3 with reference TRBV2 and TRBJ1-6 gives the whole variable domain EPEVTQTPSHQVTQMGQEVILRCVPISNHLYFYWYRQILGQKVEFLVSFYNNEISEKSEIFDDQFSVERPDGSNFTLKIRSTKLEDSAMYFCASGDRGSNSPLHFGNGTRLTVT.